This T cell receptor (beta chain) was recorded in a study of CD4 T cell repertoires in COVID-19. As for the study in general: Relabeled CFSE-low cells, IL-2-expanded for about nine days, met spikes from other coronaviruses. Study outcomes and limitations: Several top expanded SARS-CoV-2-reactive clonotypes were shared by two or three memory subsets.

For this clone: The antigen is not known.

Produced via immunoSEQ multiplex PCR; TCRdb's table is partial and in-frame only. The sample has approximately 79,000 clones; around 82% are singletons. These patients had recovered from COVID-19 ranging mild to severe. Sequencing was done directly on freshly isolated, uncultured memory T cells. From germline, CDR1 is WSHSY and CDR2 SAAADI. V was shortened by 4 bases and J by 5 bases, with 18 bases between the two germline ends. The CDR3 is 16 amino acids. Specimen: CD4+ T cells from peripheral blood, collected after recovery from COVID-19. The chain uses TRBV10-2 and TRBJ2-1; D not certain. The sequence derives from a human donor who had COVID-19. CDR3 coding DNA: TGCGCCAGCAGTGGGGCTCTAGAGAACTACCACAATGAGCAGTTCTTC. This gives the protein CASSGALENYHNEQFF.